The clone carrying this T cell receptor (beta chain) was counted at least ten times. These data come from a study of T cells in Graves' hyperthyroidism and ophthalmopathy. Trimming left V 6 bases short and J 2 bases short, with 13 bases between. In germline, CDR1 is SQVTM, CDR2 ANQGSEA. This CDR3 spans 13 amino acids. Amplified regions were TCR beta CDR3 sequences from RNA transcripts. Primed by the HTBI set, a first-round RT-PCR was run on the TCR CDR3. TCRdb redid the calling of the multiplex PCR reads with MiXCR, one entry per CDR3 protein. The profile covers 530,000 or so distinct CDR3 sequences, with 46% appearing a single time and more than 7.5% taken by the ten largest.

The chain recombines TRBV29-1 with TRBJ1-1; perhaps TRBD1 as D (6 bases). Material for sequencing was peripheral blood or thyroid tissue (not recorded which). The source of this sequence is a woman between 18 and 29 years old with Graves' hyperthyroidism. CDR3 bases: TGCAGCGTCGTTGGACAGCCAAACACTGAAGCTTTCTTT. It encodes CSVVGQPNTEAFF.